The 10 T cell receptor beta chains given below trace back to one sample, sequenced in a study of response to subunit inactivated influenza vaccine. TCRdb reprocessed the RT-PCR reads with MiXCR, giving one entry per CDR3 protein. Of about 580,000 distinct CDR3 sequences in the sample, 12% to 15% were seen once. This material consisted of PBMCs from blood, taken less than 13 days after vaccination. These receptors were collected from a man aged 50-60 years who received an inactivated influenza vaccine.

This clonotype came up a few times. This rearrangement joins TRBV28 to TRBJ2-1; 8 bases fit TRBD2. CDR3 length equals 15 residues. J was trimmed by 5 bases and V by 5 bases; bases with no gene match: 8. The germline gives CDR1 MDHEN, CDR2 SYDVKM. The CDR3 DNA reads TGTGCCAGCAGTAAAGCGGGAGTGGCGGACAATGAGCAGTTCTTC. This translates into CASSKAGVADNEQFF. The full variable domain, rest sourced from reference TRBV28 and TRBJ2-1, is DVKVTQSSRYLVKRTGEKVFLECVQDMDHENMFWYRQDPGLGLRLIYFSYDVKMKEKGDIPEGYSVSREKKERFSLILESASTNQTSMYLCASSKAGVADNEQFFGPGTRLTVL.

V usage is TRBV20-1 and J usage is TRBJ1-5, with unresolved D. The length of the CDR3 is 14 residues. CDR1 is DFQATT, CDR2 SNEGSKA, per germline (reference sequence). The V end lost 1 base, the J end lost 6 bases, and 13 bases lay between the germline ends. CDR3 nucleotide sequence: TGCAGTGCTAGAGCGCGGACTGGAGGTCAGCCCCAGCATTTT. This translates into CSARARTGGQPQHF.

The chain couples TRBV30 to TRBJ2-7, with TRBD1 identical over 8 bases. Germline loops: CDR1 GTSNPN, CDR2 SVGIG (reference sequence). CDR3 length: 18 amino acids. V was clipped by 3 bases and J by 1 base; unmatched bases: 17. The CDR3 DNA reads TGTGCCTGGAGACCTTTCTGGCCCGGGACAGGAGGGTCCTACGAGCAGTACTTC. Its translation: CAWRPFWPGTGGSYEQYF.

The chain couples TRBV29-1 to TRBJ2-1, with D possibly being TRBD2 (6 bases). This CDR3 comprises 13 residues. Germline values: CDR1 SQVTM, CDR2 ANQGSEA. The V and J ends lost 5 bases and 0 bases respectively, with 8 bases between them. The CDR3 sequence: CSVLGGSYNEQFF. CDR3 sequence (DNA): TGCAGCGTTCTGGGGGGCTCCTACAATGAGCAGTTCTTC.

This clonotype was counted a few times. The chain uses TRBV4-3 and TRBJ2-5; TRBD1 might be the D (5 bases). The length of the CDR3 is 15 residues. CDR1 and CDR2 from the germline V gene are LGHNA and YSLEER. V lost 4 bases, J lost 1 base, and 13 bases lay in between. This CDR3 reads CASSPRPGPQETQYF. Written as DNA, the CDR3 is TGCGCCAGCAGCCCCCGGCCAGGGCCCCAAGAGACCCAGTACTTC.

The CDR3 is CASSLLWVRRNYQPQHF. The CDR3 nucleotides are TGTGCCAGCAGTTTACTCTGGGTTAGGCGGAACTATCAGCCCCAGCATTTT. The J gene is TRBJ1-5, the V gene TRBV12-3 or TRBV12-4; the D is unclear. The CDR3 length is 17 residues. V lost 2 bases and J lost 5, with 19 bases in between.

This clonotype turned up a few times. V gene TRBV19 combines with J gene TRBJ2-6; perhaps D is TRBD1 or TRBD2 (5 bases each). The V end was cut by 9 bases, the J end by 4 bases, with 13 bases between. CDR1 is LNHDA, CDR2 SQIVND, per germline (reference sequence). This CDR3 contains 14 residues. CDR3 bases: TGTGCCAGCGGGGCAGGGTTCGGGGCCAACGTCCTGACTTTC. It specifies CASGAGFGANVLTF.

Ten or more counts support this clonotype. The chain combines TRBV10-3 with TRBJ1-6; D is perhaps TRBD1 (6 bases). Germline lookup yields CDR1 ENHRY and CDR2 SYGVKD. This CDR3 is built from 14 residues. V was trimmed by 6 bases and J by 7 bases, leaving 13 bases between them. CDR3 in amino acids: CAIRRTETNSPLHF. DNA of the CDR3: TGTGCCATCAGGCGGACAGAAACGAATTCACCCCTCCACTTT.

This clonotype was seen more than once but under ten times. The CDR3 loop reads CASSYVRWVSYNEQFF. In nucleotides, the CDR3 is TGTGCCAGCAGTTACGTTCGGTGGGTCTCCTACAATGAGCAGTTCTTC. The V call is TRBV5-6, the J call TRBJ2-1; D unclear. Germline V lookup: CDR1 SGHDT, CDR2 YYEEEE. The CDR3 totals 16 residues. Deletions cut 5 bases from V and 0 bases from J, with 15 bases between.

The chain employs TRBV14 and TRBJ2-2, with a possible D match to TRBD1 (5 bases). V gave up 6 bases and J gave up 4 bases, with 15 bases separating them. The germline V gene encodes CDR1 SGHDN and CDR2 FVKESK. The CDR3 consists of 15 residues. The CDR3 spells CASSQLTGATGELFF. The CDR3 DNA is TGTGCCAGCAGTCAACTAACAGGAGCCACCGGGGAGCTGTTTTTT.